This record covers a single T cell receptor beta chain. The entry originates in a study of cytomegalovirus exposure and HLA in healthy donors. Here immunoSEQ multiplex PCR was the method, and the copy in TCRdb shows in-frame clones only, minus some. The sample lists fewer than 200,000 clones; 91% were seen once. Trimming took 7 bases from V and 5 from J; bases not matched to a gene: 13. The CDR3 runs to 15 residues. Germline lookup yields CDR1 MNHEY and CDR2 SVGAGI. This chain connects TRBV6-5 to TRBJ2-7, with TRBD1 identical over 8 bases. The receptor was isolated from a woman under 30 in good health and CMV-seropositive. Source material: PBMCs. The CDR3 loop is CASTEIPTGEDEQYF. CDR3 DNA: TGTGCCAGCACTGAGATCCCGACAGGGGAGGACGAGCAGTACTTC.